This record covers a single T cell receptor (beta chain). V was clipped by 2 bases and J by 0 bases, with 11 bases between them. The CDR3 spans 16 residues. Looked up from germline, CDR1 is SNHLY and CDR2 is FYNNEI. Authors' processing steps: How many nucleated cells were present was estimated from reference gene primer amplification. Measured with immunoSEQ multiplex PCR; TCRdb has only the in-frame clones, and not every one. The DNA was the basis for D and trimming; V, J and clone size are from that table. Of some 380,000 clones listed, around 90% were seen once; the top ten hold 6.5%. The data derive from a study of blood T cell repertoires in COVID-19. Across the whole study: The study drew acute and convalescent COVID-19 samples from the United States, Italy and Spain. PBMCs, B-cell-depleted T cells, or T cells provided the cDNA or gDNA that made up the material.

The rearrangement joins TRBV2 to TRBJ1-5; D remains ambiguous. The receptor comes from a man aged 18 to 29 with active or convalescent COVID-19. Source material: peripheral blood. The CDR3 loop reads CASSETLEDSNQPQHF. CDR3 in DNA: TGTGCCAGCAGTGAAACCCTGGAGGATAGCAATCAGCCCCAGCATTTT. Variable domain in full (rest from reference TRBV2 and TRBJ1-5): EPEVTQTPSHQVTQMGQEVILRCVPISNHLYFYWYRQILGQKVEFLVSFYNNEISEKSEIFDDQFSVERPDGSNFTLKIRSTKLEDSAMYFCASSETLEDSNQPQHFGDGTRLSIL.